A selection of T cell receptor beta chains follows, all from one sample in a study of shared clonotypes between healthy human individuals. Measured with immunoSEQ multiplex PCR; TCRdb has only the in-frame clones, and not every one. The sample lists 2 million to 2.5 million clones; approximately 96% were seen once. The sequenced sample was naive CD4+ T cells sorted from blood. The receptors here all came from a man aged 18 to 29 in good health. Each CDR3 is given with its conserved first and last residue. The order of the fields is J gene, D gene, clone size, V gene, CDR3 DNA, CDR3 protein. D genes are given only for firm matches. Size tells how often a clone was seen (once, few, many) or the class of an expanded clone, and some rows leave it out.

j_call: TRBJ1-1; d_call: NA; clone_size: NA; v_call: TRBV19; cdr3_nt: TGTGCCAGTAGTAACGTGAACACTGAAGCTTTCTTT; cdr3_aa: CASSNVNTEAFF
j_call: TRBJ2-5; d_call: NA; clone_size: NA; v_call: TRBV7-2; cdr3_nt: TGTGCCAGCAGCCTCGGCTCGGCGGAGACCCAGTACTTC; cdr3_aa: CASSLGSAETQYF
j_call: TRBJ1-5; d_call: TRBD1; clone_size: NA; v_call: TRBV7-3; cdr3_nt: TGTGCCAGCAGCCGGGACAGGGGGCAAGTCAATCAGCCCCAGCATTTT; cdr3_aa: CASSRDRGQVNQPQHF
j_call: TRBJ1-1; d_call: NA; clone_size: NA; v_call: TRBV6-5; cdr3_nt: TGTGCCAGCAGTTACCACCAGATTAACACTGAAGCTTTCTTT; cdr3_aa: CASSYHQINTEAFF
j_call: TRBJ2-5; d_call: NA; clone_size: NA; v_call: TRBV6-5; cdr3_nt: TGTGCCAGCAGTTCGGCAGGGATCTGGACCCAGTACTTC; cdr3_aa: CASSSAGIWTQYF
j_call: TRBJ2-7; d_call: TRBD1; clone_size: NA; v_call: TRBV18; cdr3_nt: TGTGCCAGCTCACCTTTAACCGGGACAGGGGTCGGTGAGCAGTACTTC; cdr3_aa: CASSPLTGTGVGEQYF
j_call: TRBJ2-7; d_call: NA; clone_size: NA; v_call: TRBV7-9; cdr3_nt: TGTGCCAGCAGCTTAGCGGGAGGGGGGTACGAGCAGTACTTC; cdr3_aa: CASSLAGGGYEQYF
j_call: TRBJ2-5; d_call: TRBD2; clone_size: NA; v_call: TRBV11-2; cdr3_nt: TGTGCCAGCAGCCCAAACCCGGGACTAACCAAAGAGACCCAGTACTTC; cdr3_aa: CASSPNPGLTKETQYF
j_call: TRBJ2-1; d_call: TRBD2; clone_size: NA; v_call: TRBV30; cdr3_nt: TGTGCCTGGAGTTCGGGGGGCAATGAGCAGTTCTTC; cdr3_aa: CAWSSGGNEQFF
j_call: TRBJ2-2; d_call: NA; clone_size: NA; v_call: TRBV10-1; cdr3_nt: TGCGCCAGCAGTGTCCAGAACACCGGGGAGCTGTTTTTT; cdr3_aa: CASSVQNTGELFF
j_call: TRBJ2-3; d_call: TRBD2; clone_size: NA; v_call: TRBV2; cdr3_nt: TGTGCCAGCAGGGGGACTAGCGGTAGCACAGATACGCAGTATTTT; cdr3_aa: CASRGTSGSTDTQYF
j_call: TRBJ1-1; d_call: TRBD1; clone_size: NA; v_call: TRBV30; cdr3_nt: TGTGCCTGGAGTCAACCCGGGACAGGGCGTACTGAAGCTTTCTTT; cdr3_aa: CAWSQPGTGRTEAFF
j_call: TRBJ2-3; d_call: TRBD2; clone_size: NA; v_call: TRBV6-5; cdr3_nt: TGTGCCAGCAGGGGACTAGCGGACGCAGATACGCAGTATTTT; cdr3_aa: CASRGLADADTQYF
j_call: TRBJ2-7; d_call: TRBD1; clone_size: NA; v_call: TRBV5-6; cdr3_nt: TGTGCCAGCAGCTTGGGACCAGGGGGCGGCCAGCAGTACTTC; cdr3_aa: CASSLGPGGGQQYF
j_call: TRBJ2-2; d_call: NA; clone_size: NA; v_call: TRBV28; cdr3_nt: TGTGCCAGCAGGACCACCGGGGAGCTGTTTTTT; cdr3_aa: CASRTTGELFF
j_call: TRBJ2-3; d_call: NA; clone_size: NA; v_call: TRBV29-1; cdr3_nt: TGCAGCGTTGCGGGGCGGACCACAGATACGCAGTATTTT; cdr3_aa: CSVAGRTTDTQYF
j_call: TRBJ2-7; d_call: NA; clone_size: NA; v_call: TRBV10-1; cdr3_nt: TGCGCCAGCAGTGAGGCCACGACAGGACCCTACGAGCAGTACTTC; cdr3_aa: CASSEATTGPYEQYF
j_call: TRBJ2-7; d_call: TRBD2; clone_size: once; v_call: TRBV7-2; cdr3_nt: TGTGCCAGCAGCTTAGAAGCTAGCGGGAGGGACGAGCAGTACTTC; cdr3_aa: CASSLEASGRDEQYF
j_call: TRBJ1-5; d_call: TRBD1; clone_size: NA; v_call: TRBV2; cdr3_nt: TGTGCCAGCAGCCAAATTTTGGGACAGAAGAATCAGCCCCAGCATTTT; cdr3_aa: CASSQILGQKNQPQHF
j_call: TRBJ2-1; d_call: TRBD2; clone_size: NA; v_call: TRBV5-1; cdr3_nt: TGCGCCAGCAGCTTACCGGGACTAGCGACTGGCAATGAGCAGTTCTTC; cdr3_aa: CASSLPGLATGNEQFF
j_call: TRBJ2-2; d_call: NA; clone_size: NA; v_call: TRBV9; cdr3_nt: TGTGCCAGCACCTGGGACGTAGCCCTCGGGGAGCTGTTTTTT; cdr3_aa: CASTWDVALGELFF
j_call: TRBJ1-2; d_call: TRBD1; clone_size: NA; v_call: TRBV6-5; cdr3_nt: TGTGCCAGCAGGGAGACAGGGGACGCGGACTATGGCTACACCTTC; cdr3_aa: CASRETGDADYGYTF
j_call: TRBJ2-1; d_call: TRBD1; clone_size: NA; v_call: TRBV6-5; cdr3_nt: TGTGCCAGCAGTTACGGGACAGCATACAATGAGCAGTTCTTC; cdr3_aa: CASSYGTAYNEQFF
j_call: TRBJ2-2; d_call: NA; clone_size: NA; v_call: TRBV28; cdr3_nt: TGTGCCAGCAGCCTGAGGGGGCGGGAGAACACCGGGGAGCTGTTTTTT; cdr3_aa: CASSLRGRENTGELFF
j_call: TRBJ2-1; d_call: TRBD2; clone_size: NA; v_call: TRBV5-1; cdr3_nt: TGCGCCAGCAGCCCGATGACTAGCGGTCGCTACAATGAGCAGTTCTTC; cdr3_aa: CASSPMTSGRYNEQFF
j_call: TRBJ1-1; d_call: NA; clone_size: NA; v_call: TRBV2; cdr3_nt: TGTGCCAGCAAAAGGACAGTGAACACTGAAGCTTTCTTT; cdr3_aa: CASKRTVNTEAFF
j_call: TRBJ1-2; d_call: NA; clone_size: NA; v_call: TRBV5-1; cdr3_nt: TGCGCCAGCAGCTTGGTTGGGGGGACGGACTATGGCTACACCTTC; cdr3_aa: CASSLVGGTDYGYTF
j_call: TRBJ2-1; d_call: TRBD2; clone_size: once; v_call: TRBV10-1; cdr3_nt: TGCGCCAGCATGTCCTCTCTCGGGGGGGCCAGTCCGATCTTC; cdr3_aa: CASMSSLGGASPIF
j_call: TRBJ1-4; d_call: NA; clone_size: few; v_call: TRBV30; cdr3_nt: TGTGCCTGGAGTGGAGGAATATCCCCGTGGGAAAAACTGTTTTTT; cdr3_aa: CAWSGGISPWEKLFF